These T cell receptor beta chains were read from a single sample in a study of metastatic and nonmetastatic thyroid tumors. TCRdb re-analyzed the PCR reads through MiXCR. Found here are about 92,000 clones, about 15% of them singletons; the top ten hold roughly 3.9%. The sequenced sample consisted of blood. Source of these receptors: a female donor with papillary thyroid cancer or a benign thyroid nodule (not recorded which). Some clones in this sample may be carry-over from other donors' samples. The CDR3 runs from the conserved cysteine through the conserved F or W. D genes are given only for firm matches. The size entry is marked missing in some rows and otherwise reads once, few, many or a size class.

CDR3 length: 14; clone size: many; V gene: TRBV6-1; D gene: NA; J gene: TRBJ2-6; CDR3 DNA: TGTGCCAGCCCATTACGTTCTGGGGCCAACGTCCTGACTTTC; CDR3 protein: CASPLRSGANVLTF
CDR3 length: 13; clone size: many; V gene: TRBV2; D gene: NA; J gene: TRBJ2-5; CDR3 DNA: TGTGCCAGCAGCGCCGAGGGTCCGGAGACCCAGTACTTC; CDR3 protein: CASSAEGPETQYF
CDR3 length: 17; clone size: many; V gene: TRBV28; D gene: TRBD1; J gene: TRBJ1-4; CDR3 DNA: TGTGCCAGCAGTTTGATACAGGGGGTTGTTACTAACGAAAAACTGTTTTTT; CDR3 protein: CASSLIQGVVTNEKLFF
CDR3 length: 17; clone size: many; V gene: TRBV18; D gene: TRBD1; J gene: TRBJ1-2; CDR3 DNA: TGTGCCAGCTCACCGACTCCGCCCGGGACAGCTAACTATGGCTACACCTTC; CDR3 protein: CASSPTPPGTANYGYTF
CDR3 length: 15; clone size: many; V gene: TRBV15; D gene: NA; J gene: TRBJ2-3; CDR3 DNA: TGTGCCACCAGCAGAGATCTAGTCCGAACAGATACGCAGTATTTT; CDR3 protein: CATSRDLVRTDTQYF
CDR3 length: 15; clone size: many; V gene: TRBV12-3/TRBV12-4; D gene: NA; J gene: TRBJ1-3; CDR3 DNA: TGTGCCAGCACATTACAGCCTTCGTTCGGAAACACCATATATTTT; CDR3 protein: CASTLQPSFGNTIYF
CDR3 length: 16; clone size: many; V gene: TRBV20-1; D gene: NA; J gene: TRBJ2-5; CDR3 DNA: TGCAGTGCTGCCGTAGACCGAAAGTATCGGGAAGAGACCCAGTACTTC; CDR3 protein: CSAAVDRKYREETQYF
CDR3 length: 16; clone size: many; V gene: TRBV11-1; D gene: TRBD1; J gene: TRBJ1-5; CDR3 DNA: TGTGCCAGCAGCTCGTCCGGGACAGGGATCAATCAGCCCCAGCATTTT; CDR3 protein: CASSSSGTGINQPQHF
CDR3 length: 14; clone size: many; V gene: TRBV27; D gene: TRBD1; J gene: TRBJ1-6; CDR3 DNA: TGTGCCAGCAGTTTCAGGGGGAATAATTCACCCCTCCACTTT; CDR3 protein: CASSFRGNNSPLHF
CDR3 length: 16; clone size: many; V gene: TRBV3-1; D gene: NA; J gene: TRBJ1-2; CDR3 DNA: TGTGCCAGCAGCCAGAGACTCCGGGACCGACACTATGGCTACACCTTC; CDR3 protein: CASSQRLRDRHYGYTF
CDR3 length: 16; clone size: many; V gene: TRBV28; D gene: NA; J gene: TRBJ2-3; CDR3 DNA: TGTGCCAGCTTTCCGGCGGGACGGTTAAGCACAGATACGCAGTATTTT; CDR3 protein: CASFPAGRLSTDTQYF
CDR3 length: 15; clone size: many; V gene: TRBV15; D gene: NA; J gene: TRBJ2-2; CDR3 DNA: TGTGCCACCAGCAGAGTCAGGGGCCCCACCGGGGAGCTGTTTTTT; CDR3 protein: CATSRVRGPTGELFF
CDR3 length: 11; clone size: many; V gene: TRBV29-1; D gene: NA; J gene: TRBJ2-3; CDR3 DNA: TGCAGCGTTGGGGATAAAGATACGCAGTATTTT; CDR3 protein: CSVGDKDTQYF
CDR3 length: 11; clone size: many; V gene: TRBV10-3; D gene: NA; J gene: TRBJ2-5; CDR3 DNA: TGTGCCATCAGCACTACAGGCGAGTTAATCTTC; CDR3 protein: CAISTTGELIF
CDR3 length: 15; clone size: NA; V gene: TRBV6-1; D gene: TRBD1; J gene: TRBJ2-7; CDR3 DNA: TGTGCCAACAGTTTATCCAGGGCAGGGGGCTCCGAGCAGTACTTC; CDR3 protein: CANSLSRAGGSEQYF
CDR3 length: 14; clone size: many; V gene: TRBV6-2/TRBV6-3; D gene: NA; J gene: TRBJ2-3; CDR3 DNA: TGTGCCAGCAGTCCCGGACAGTACACAGATACGCAGTATTTT; CDR3 protein: CASSPGQYTDTQYF
CDR3 length: 18; clone size: many; V gene: TRBV10-3; D gene: NA; J gene: TRBJ1-2; CDR3 DNA: TGTGCCATCAGTGAGCCCCCCCTCAACAGTCTCCCCCCCTATGGCTACACCTTC; CDR3 protein: CAISEPPLNSLPPYGYTF
CDR3 length: 15; clone size: NA; V gene: TRBV5-8; D gene: NA; J gene: TRBJ1-5; CDR3 DNA: TGTGCCAGCATCGAGCGGGCCAGCAAATTTCAGCCCCAGCATTTT; CDR3 protein: CASIERASKFQPQHF
CDR3 length: 13; clone size: few; V gene: TRBV20-1; D gene: NA; J gene: TRBJ1-5; CDR3 DNA: TGCAGTGCCCCCGGCCCGTTCAATCAGCTCCAGCATTTT; CDR3 protein: CSAPGPFNQLQHF
CDR3 length: 15; clone size: NA; V gene: TRBV15; D gene: NA; J gene: TRBJ2-3; CDR3 DNA: TGTGCCACCAGCAGAGACGGGAGCGGCACAGATACGCAGTATTTT; CDR3 protein: CATSRDGSGTDTQYF
CDR3 length: 16; clone size: NA; V gene: TRBV19; D gene: NA; J gene: TRBJ2-5; CDR3 DNA: TGTGCCAGTAGTTCCAATGCAGGGGCCCTCCAAGAGACCCAGTACTTC; CDR3 protein: CASSSNAGALQETQYF
CDR3 length: 15; clone size: many; V gene: TRBV20-1; D gene: NA; J gene: TRBJ2-1; CDR3 DNA: TGCAGTGCCCGATCAGGGGGGGGGGAATACAATGAGCAGTTCTTC; CDR3 protein: CSARSGGGEYNEQFF
CDR3 length: 13; clone size: many; V gene: TRBV19; D gene: NA; J gene: TRBJ2-5; CDR3 DNA: TGTGCCAGTAGTGCATCCGCCCAAGAGACCCAGTACTTC; CDR3 protein: CASSASAQETQYF
CDR3 length: 14; clone size: NA; V gene: TRBV20-1; D gene: TRBD2; J gene: TRBJ2-1; CDR3 DNA: TGCAGTGCGGATAGCGGGGGGGGTACAAGTGAGCAGTTCTTC; CDR3 protein: CSADSGGGTSEQFF
CDR3 length: 14; clone size: many; V gene: TRBV10-3; D gene: TRBD1; J gene: TRBJ2-1; CDR3 DNA: TGTGCCATCAGTCCAAAGACAGGGGGCAATGAGCAGTTCTTC; CDR3 protein: CAISPKTGGNEQFF
CDR3 length: 16; clone size: NA; V gene: TRBV5-6; D gene: NA; J gene: TRBJ1-2; CDR3 DNA: TGTGCCAGCAGCAATATTAACAGGGTACGTGTCGATTGCTACACCTTC; CDR3 protein: CASSNINRVRVDCYTF
CDR3 length: 14; clone size: medium-sized; V gene: TRBV6-2/TRBV6-3; D gene: TRBD2; J gene: TRBJ2-5; CDR3 DNA: TGTGCCAGCATGTCTAGCGGGGAAGTCGAGACCCAGTACTTC; CDR3 protein: CASMSSGEVETQYF
CDR3 length: 16; clone size: many; V gene: TRBV19; D gene: NA; J gene: TRBJ1-1; CDR3 DNA: TGTGCCAGTAGTACCGATGGGCATGGGCCCGAAAGGGGAGCTTTCTTT; CDR3 protein: CASSTDGHGPERGAFF
CDR3 length: 13; clone size: many; V gene: TRBV2; D gene: NA; J gene: TRBJ1-1; CDR3 DNA: TGTGCCAGCGGGTTTGCAATGAACACTGAAGCTTTCTTT; CDR3 protein: CASGFAMNTEAFF
CDR3 length: 17; clone size: many; V gene: TRBV5-6; D gene: NA; J gene: TRBJ1-3; CDR3 DNA: TGTGCCAGCAGCTTATGGGGGAGCACGTCCTCTGGAAACACCATATATTTT; CDR3 protein: CASSLWGSTSSGNTIYF
CDR3 length: 13; clone size: NA; V gene: TRBV7-9; D gene: NA; J gene: TRBJ2-1; CDR3 DNA: TGTGCCAGCAGCTTAACAGGTGAAGATGAGCAGTTCTTC; CDR3 protein: CASSLTGEDEQFF
CDR3 length: 15; clone size: NA; V gene: TRBV4-1; D gene: NA; J gene: TRBJ1-5; CDR3 DNA: TGCGCCAGCAGCCAAGACAGGGCCCCGAATCAGCCCCAGCATTTT; CDR3 protein: CASSQDRAPNQPQHF
CDR3 length: 13; clone size: many; V gene: TRBV20-1; D gene: TRBD1; J gene: TRBJ2-3; CDR3 DNA: TGCAGTGCTAGAAGACAGGGAGCAGATACGCAGTATTTT; CDR3 protein: CSARRQGADTQYF
CDR3 length: 16; clone size: many; V gene: TRBV27; D gene: TRBD1; J gene: TRBJ1-6; CDR3 DNA: TGTGCCAGCAGCCTCCTGACAGGGAGCTATAATTCACCCCTCCACTTT; CDR3 protein: CASSLLTGSYNSPLHF
CDR3 length: 17; clone size: NA; V gene: TRBV20-1; D gene: TRBD2; J gene: TRBJ2-7; CDR3 DNA: TGCAGTGCTAGGTCTCTAGCGGGAGGGATGAGCTCCTACGAGCAGTACTTC; CDR3 protein: CSARSLAGGMSSYEQYF
CDR3 length: 12; clone size: NA; V gene: TRBV5-6; D gene: NA; J gene: TRBJ1-4; CDR3 DNA: TGTGCCAGCAGCCTGCTTAATGAAAAACTGTTTTTT; CDR3 protein: CASSLLNEKLFF
CDR3 length: 16; clone size: few; V gene: TRBV18; D gene: NA; J gene: TRBJ1-4; CDR3 DNA: TGCGCCAGCTCCCTTCGACAGCTATCGACTAATGAAAAACTGTTTTTT; CDR3 protein: CASSLRQLSTNEKLFF
CDR3 length: 18; clone size: NA; V gene: TRBV7-2; D gene: TRBD1; J gene: TRBJ1-3; CDR3 DNA: TGTGCCAGCAGCTTAGGGCTGCCAGGGGGGACTTCTGGAAACACCATATATTTT; CDR3 protein: CASSLGLPGGTSGNTIYF
CDR3 length: 15; clone size: few; V gene: TRBV6-2/TRBV6-3; D gene: TRBD1; J gene: TRBJ1-6; CDR3 DNA: TGTGCCAGCAGTGACACGGGACAGGGCACTTCACCCCTCCACTTT; CDR3 protein: CASSDTGQGTSPLHF